What follows are 2 T cell receptor beta chains derived from one specimen sequenced in a study of blood T cell repertoires in COVID-19. Profiling relied on immunoSEQ multiplex PCR, and the TCRdb table lists in-frame clones only, not all of them. The repertoire includes roughly 160,000 clones, around nine tenths of them detected once, and approximately 0.62% sits in the top ten. The sequencing input was peripheral blood. Every receptor here comes from a man aged 55 to 70 with COVID-19, enrolled during active disease.

The rearrangement uses TRBV19 and TRBJ1-1; D call uncertain. This CDR3 has 14 residues. Trimming took 5 bases from V and 0 from J, leaving 10 bases between them. The V gene's germline CDR1 is LNHDA and CDR2 SQIVND (reference sequence). The CDR3 sequence: CASSWTGVNTEAFF. The CDR3 nucleotides read TGTGCCAGTAGTTGGACGGGAGTGAACACTGAAGCTTTCTTT.

This clone appeared once. V gene TRBV4-1 combines with J gene TRBJ2-1; 8 bases line up with TRBD2. In germline, CDR1 is MGHRA, CDR2 YSYEKL. This CDR3 has 16 residues. The junction had 5 bases not matched to a gene; V was cut back by 4 bases and J by 0 bases. This chain's CDR3 is CASSPSTSGSYNEQFF. The CDR3 nucleotides are TGCGCCAGCAGCCCTAGCACTAGCGGCTCCTACAATGAGCAGTTCTTC.